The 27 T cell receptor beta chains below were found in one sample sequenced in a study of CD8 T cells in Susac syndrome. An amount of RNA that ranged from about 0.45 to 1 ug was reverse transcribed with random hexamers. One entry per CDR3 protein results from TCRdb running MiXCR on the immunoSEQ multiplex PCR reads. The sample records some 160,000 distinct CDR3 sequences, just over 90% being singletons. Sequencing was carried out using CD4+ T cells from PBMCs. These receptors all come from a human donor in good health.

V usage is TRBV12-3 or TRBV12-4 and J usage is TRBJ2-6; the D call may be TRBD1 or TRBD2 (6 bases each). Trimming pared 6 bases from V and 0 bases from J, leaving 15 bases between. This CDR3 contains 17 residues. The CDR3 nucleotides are TGTGCCAGCAGGCTCGGGGGCCTGCACTCTGGGGCCAACGTCCTGACTTTC. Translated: CASRLGGLHSGANVLTF.

The DNA for the CDR3 is TGTGCCAGTAGTCCGATTGTTAGCGGGAGTCGCACAGATACGCAGTATTTT. It yields the protein CASSPIVSGSRTDTQYF. V usage is TRBV18 and J usage is TRBJ2-3; 9 nucleotides line up with TRBD2. The CDR3 sequence is 17 residues long. V shed 9 bases, J shed 1 base, and the junction held 14 bases outside the gene matches. CDR1 and CDR2 from the germline V gene are KGHSH and LQKENI.

CDR3 in amino acids: CACTLAGGSTDTQYF. DNA of the CDR3: TGTGCCTGCACACTAGCGGGGGGCTCCACAGATACGCAGTATTTT. V usage is TRBV30 and J usage is TRBJ2-3; 12 bases align to TRBD2. CDR1 is GTSNPN and CDR2 is SVGIG in the germline V gene (reference sequence). J gave up 2 bases and V 6 bases, and 6 bases lay outside the gene matches. This CDR3 is built from 15 residues.

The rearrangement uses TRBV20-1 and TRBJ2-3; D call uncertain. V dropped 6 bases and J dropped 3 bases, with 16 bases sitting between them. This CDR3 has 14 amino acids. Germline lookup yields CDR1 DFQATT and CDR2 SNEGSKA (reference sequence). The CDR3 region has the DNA TGCAGTGCCCGAATGGATAGGGTTACAGATACGCAGTATTTT. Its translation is CSARMDRVTDTQYF.

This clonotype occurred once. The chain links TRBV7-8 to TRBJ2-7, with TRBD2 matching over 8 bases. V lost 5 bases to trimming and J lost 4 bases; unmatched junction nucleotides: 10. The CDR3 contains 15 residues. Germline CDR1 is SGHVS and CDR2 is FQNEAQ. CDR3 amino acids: CASSLTSGRGYEQYF. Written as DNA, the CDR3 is TGTGCCAGCAGCCTAACAAGCGGGAGAGGGTACGAGCAGTACTTC.

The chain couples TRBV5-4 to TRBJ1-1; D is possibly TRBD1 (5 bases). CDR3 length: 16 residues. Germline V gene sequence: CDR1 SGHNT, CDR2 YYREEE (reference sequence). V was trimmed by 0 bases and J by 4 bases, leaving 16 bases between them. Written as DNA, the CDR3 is TGTGCCAGCAGCTTGGGGGCCGCTTCCGGGACCACTGAAGCTTTCTTT. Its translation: CASSLGAASGTTEAFF.

CDR3 sequence (DNA): TGTGCCAGCAGTTACAGGGTAGATACGCAGTATTTT. As protein: CASSYRVDTQYF. The rearrangement joins TRBV28 to TRBJ2-3; D possibly corresponds to TRBD1 (6 bases). This CDR3 has 12 residues. Germline assignment: CDR1 MDHEN and CDR2 SYDVKM. Between the trimmed V and J ends, which lost 4 bases and 5 bases, there was a span of 7 bases. The whole variable domain, filled in from reference TRBV28 and TRBJ2-3, reads DVKVTQSSRYLVKRTGEKVFLECVQDMDHENMFWYRQDPGLGLRLIYFSYDVKMKEKGDIPEGYSVSREKKERFSLILESASTNQTSMYLCASSYRVDTQYFGPGTRLTVL.

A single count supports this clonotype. CDR3 sequence (DNA): TGTGCCAGCATTTCCCAACTAGCGGGAGGTATCGGGGAGCTGTTTTTT. Translating gives CASISQLAGGIGELFF. The rearrangement uses TRBV12-3 or TRBV12-4 and TRBJ2-2; 12 bases are shared with TRBD2. V shed 7 bases, J shed 7 bases, and the junction held 10 bases outside the gene matches. The CDR3 sequence is 16 residues long.

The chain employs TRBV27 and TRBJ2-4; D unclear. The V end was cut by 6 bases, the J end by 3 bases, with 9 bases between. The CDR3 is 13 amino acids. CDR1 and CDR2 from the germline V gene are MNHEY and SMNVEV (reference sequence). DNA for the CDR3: TGTGCCAGCAGCCTCAACAGCAAAAACATTCAGTACTTC. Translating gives CASSLNSKNIQYF.

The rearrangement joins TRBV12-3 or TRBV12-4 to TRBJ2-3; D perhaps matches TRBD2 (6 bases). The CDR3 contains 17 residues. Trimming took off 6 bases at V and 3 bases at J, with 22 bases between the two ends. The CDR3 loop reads CASSPREIWGLTDTQYF. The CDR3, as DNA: TGTGCCAGCAGCCCGCGGGAAATCTGGGGCCTGACAGATACGCAGTATTTT.

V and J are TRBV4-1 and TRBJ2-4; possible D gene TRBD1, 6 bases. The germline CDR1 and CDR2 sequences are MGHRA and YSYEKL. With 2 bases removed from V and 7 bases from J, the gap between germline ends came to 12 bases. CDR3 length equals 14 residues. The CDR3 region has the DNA TGCGCCAGCAGCCAAACAGGGAGTGGGAACATTCAGTACTTC. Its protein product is CASSQTGSGNIQYF.

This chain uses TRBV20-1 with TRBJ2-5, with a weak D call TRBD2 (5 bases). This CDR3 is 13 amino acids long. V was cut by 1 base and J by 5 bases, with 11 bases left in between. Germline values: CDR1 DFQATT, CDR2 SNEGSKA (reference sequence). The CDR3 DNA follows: TGCAGTGCTAGAGTACCCGGGGTGGAGACCCAGTACTTC. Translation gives CSARVPGVETQYF.

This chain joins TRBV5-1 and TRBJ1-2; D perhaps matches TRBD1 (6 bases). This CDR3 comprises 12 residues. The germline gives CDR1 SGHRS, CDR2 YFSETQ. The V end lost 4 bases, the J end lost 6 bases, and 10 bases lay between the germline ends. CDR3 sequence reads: CASSLYRDGYTF. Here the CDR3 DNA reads TGCGCCAGCAGCCTATACAGGGATGGCTACACCTTC.

DNA of the CDR3: TGTGCCAGTATCGCCCCCACGGCGAACTATGGCTACACCTTC. Translated, it gives CASIAPTANYGYTF. This chain links TRBV19 with TRBJ1-2; D not resolved. The V and J ends lost 7 bases and 2 bases respectively, with 14 bases between them. Germline loops: CDR1 LNHDA, CDR2 SQIVND (reference sequence). The CDR3 runs 14 residues. The full variable domain, with the rest looked up from reference TRBV19 and TRBJ1-2, is DGGITQSPKYLFRKEGQNVTLSCEQNLNHDAMYWYRQDPGQGLRLIYYSQIVNDFQKGDIAEGYSVSREKKESFPLTVTSAQKNPTAFYLCASIAPTANYGYTFGSGTRLTVV.

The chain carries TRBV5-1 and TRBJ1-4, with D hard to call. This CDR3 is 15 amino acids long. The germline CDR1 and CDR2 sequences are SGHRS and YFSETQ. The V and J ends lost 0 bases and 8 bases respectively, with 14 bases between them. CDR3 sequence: CASSLAVGGDEKLFF. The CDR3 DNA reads TGCGCCAGCAGCTTGGCCGTGGGTGGTGACGAAAAACTGTTTTTT.

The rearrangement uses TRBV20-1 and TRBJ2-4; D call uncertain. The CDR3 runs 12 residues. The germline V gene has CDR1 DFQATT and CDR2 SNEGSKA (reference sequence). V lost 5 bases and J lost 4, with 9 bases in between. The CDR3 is CSALPDKNIQYF. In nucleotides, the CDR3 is TGCAGTGCTCTTCCTGATAAAAACATTCAGTACTTC.

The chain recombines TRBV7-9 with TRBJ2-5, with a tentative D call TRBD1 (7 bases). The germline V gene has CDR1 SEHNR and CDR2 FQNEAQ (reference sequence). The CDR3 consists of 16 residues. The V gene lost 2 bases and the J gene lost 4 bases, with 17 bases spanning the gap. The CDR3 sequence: CASSLKGAGRRETQYF. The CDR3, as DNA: TGTGCCAGCAGCTTAAAGGGGGCAGGGAGGCGAGAGACCCAGTACTTC.

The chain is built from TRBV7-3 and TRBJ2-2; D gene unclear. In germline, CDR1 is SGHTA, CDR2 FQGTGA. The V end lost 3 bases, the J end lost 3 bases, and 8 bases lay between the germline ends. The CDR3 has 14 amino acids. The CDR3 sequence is CASSLEPHTGELFF. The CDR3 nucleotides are TGTGCCAGCAGCTTGGAACCTCACACCGGGGAGCTGTTTTTT.

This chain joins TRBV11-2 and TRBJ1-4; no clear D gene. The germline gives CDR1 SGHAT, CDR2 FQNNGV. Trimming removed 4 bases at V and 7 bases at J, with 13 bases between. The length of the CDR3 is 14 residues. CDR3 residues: CASSSPVKGEKLFF. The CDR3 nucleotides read TGTGCCAGCAGCTCTCCGGTGAAGGGTGAAAAACTGTTTTTT.

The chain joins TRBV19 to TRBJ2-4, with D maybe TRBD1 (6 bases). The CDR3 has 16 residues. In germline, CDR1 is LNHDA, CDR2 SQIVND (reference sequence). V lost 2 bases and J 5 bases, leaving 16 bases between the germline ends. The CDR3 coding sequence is TGTGCCAGTAGTATAACCCCCCAGGGGCGAGAAAACATTCAGTACTTC. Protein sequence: CASSITPQGRENIQYF.

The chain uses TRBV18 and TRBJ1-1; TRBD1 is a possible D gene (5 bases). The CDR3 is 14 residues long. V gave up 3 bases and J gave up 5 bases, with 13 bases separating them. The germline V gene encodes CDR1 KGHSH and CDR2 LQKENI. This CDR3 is CASSPGLEETEAFF. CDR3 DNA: TGTGCCAGCTCACCGGGACTGGAGGAAACTGAAGCTTTCTTT. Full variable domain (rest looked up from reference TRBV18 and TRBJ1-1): NAGVMQNPRHLVRRRGQEARLRCSPMKGHSHVYWYRQLPEEGLKFMVYLQKENIIDESGMPKERFSAEFPKEGPSILRIQQVVRGDSAAYFCASSPGLEETEAFFGQGTRLTVV.

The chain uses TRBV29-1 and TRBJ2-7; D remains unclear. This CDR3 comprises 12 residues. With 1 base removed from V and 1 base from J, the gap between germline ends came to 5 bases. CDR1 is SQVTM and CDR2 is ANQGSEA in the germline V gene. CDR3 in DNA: TGCAGCGTTGAAGGGGATTCCTACGAGCAGTACTTC. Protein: CSVEGDSYEQYF.

Here the CDR3 reads CASRTDRRNSPLHF. The DNA of the CDR3 is TGTGCCAGTCGAACGGACAGACGGAATTCACCCCTCCACTTT. The chain couples TRBV6-2 or TRBV6-3 to TRBJ1-6; D is perhaps TRBD1 (6 bases). The CDR3 contains 14 residues. Trimming stripped 9 bases from V and 7 bases from J, with 16 bases between. Germline CDR1 is MNHEY and CDR2 is SVGEGT.

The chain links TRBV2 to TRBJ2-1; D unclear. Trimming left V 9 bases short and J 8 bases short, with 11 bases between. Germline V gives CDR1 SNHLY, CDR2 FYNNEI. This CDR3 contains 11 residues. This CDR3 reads CASSPWHEQFF. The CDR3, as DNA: TGTGCCAGTTCCCCATGGCATGAGCAGTTCTTC.

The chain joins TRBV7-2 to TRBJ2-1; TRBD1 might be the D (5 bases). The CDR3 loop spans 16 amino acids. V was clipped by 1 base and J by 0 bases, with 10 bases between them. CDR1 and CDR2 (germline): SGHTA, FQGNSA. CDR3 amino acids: CASSLDPDSSYNEQFF. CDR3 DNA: TGTGCCAGCAGCTTAGATCCCGACAGCTCCTACAATGAGCAGTTCTTC.

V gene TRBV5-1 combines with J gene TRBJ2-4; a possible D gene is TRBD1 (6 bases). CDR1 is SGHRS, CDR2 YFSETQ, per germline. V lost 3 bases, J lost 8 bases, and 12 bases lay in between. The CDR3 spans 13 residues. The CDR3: CASSYREGDIQYF. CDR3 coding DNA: TGCGCCAGCAGCTACAGGGAAGGGGACATTCAGTACTTC.

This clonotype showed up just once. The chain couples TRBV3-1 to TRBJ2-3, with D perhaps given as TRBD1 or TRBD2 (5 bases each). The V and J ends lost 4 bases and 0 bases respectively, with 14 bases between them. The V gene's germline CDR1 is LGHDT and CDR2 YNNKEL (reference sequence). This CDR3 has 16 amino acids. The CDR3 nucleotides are TGTGCCAGCAGCCGCCCCGGGACCATGAGCACAGATACGCAGTATTTT. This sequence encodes CASSRPGTMSTDTQYF.